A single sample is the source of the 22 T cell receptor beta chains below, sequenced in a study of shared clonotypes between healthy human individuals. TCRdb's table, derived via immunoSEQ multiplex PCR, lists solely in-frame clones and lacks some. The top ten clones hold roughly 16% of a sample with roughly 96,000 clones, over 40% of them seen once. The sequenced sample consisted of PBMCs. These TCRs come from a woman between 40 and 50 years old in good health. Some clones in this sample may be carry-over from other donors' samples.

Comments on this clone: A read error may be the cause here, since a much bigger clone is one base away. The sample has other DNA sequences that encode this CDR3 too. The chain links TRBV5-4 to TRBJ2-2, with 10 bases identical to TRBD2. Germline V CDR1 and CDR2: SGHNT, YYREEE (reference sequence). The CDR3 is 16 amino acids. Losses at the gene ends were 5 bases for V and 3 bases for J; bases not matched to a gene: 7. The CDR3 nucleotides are TGTGCCAGCAGACGGCTAGCGGGAGCGGACACCGGGGAGCTGTTTTTT. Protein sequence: CASRRLAGADTGELFF.

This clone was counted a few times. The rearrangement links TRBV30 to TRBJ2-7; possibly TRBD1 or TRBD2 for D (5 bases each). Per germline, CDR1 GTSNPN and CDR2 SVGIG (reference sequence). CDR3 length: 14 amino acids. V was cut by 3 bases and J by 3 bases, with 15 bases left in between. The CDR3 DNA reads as TGTGCCTGGAGAGGGACGGGAACCGTCTACGAGCAGTACTTC. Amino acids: CAWRGTGTVYEQYF.

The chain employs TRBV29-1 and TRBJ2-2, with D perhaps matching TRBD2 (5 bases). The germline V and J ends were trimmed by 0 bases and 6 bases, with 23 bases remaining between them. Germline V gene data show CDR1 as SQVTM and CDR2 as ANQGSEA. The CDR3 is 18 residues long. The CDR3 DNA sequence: TGCAGCGTTGAAGACCCCTTAAAGTCACTAGTTGGTGCCGGGGAGCTGTTTTTT. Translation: CSVEDPLKSLVGAGELFF.

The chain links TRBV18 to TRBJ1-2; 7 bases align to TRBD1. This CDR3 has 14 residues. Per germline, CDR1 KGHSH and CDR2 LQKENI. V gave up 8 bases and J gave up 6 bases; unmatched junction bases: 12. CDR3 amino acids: CASENRGLSDGYTF. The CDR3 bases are TGTGCCAGCGAAAACAGGGGTCTTTCTGATGGCTACACCTTC.

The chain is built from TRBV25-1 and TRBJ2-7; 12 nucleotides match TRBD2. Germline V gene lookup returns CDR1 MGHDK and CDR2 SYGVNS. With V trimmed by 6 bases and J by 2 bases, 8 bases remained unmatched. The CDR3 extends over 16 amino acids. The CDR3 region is CASRTSGSPTTYEQYF. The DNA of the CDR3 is TGTGCCAGCAGGACTAGCGGGAGTCCGACGACCTACGAGCAGTACTTC.

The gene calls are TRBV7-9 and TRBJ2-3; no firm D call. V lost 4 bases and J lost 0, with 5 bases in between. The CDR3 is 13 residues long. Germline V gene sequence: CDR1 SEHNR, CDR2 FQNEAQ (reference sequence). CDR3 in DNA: TGTGCCAGCAGCTCCTCTAGCACAGATACGCAGTATTTT. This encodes CASSSSSTDTQYF.

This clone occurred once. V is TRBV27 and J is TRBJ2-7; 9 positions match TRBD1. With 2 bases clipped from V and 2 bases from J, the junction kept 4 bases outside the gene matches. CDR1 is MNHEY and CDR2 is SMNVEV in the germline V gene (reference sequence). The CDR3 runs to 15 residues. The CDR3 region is CASSLGTGWTYEQYF. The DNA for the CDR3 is TGTGCCAGCAGTTTAGGGACAGGGTGGACCTACGAGCAGTACTTC.

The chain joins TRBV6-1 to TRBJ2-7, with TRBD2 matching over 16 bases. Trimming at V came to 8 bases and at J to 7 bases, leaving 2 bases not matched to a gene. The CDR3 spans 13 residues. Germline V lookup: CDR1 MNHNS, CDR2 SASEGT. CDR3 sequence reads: CASGTSGRVEQYF. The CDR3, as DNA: TGTGCCAGCGGGACTAGCGGGAGGGTTGAGCAGTACTTC.

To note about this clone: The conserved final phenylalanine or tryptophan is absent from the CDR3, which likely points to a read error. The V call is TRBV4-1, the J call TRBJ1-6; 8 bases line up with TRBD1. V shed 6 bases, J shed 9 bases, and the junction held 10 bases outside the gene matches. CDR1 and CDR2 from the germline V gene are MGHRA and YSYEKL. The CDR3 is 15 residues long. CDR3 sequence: CASRRTGGKGSPLHS. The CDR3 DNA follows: TGCGCCAGCAGGCGCACAGGGGGTAAGGGTTCACCCCTCCACTCT.

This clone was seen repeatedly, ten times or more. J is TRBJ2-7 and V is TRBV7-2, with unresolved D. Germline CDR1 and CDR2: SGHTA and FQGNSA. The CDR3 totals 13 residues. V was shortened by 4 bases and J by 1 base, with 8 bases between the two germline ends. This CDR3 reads CASSSGESYEQYF. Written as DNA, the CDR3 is TGTGCCAGCAGCTCTGGAGAGTCCTACGAGCAGTACTTC. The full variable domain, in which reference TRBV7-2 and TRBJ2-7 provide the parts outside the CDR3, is GAGVSQSPSNKVTEKGKDVELRCDPISGHTALYWYRQSLGQGLEFLIYFQGNSAPDKSGLPSDRFSAERTGGSVSTLTIQRTQQEDSAVYLCASSSGESYEQYFGPGTRLTVT.

The CDR3 protein is CASRKEATYEQYF. For the CDR3, the DNA is TGCGCCAGCAGGAAGGAGGCCACCTACGAGCAGTACTTC. This chain joins TRBV5-1 and TRBJ2-7; weak D call: TRBD2 (5 bases). Trimming left V 5 bases short and J 2 bases short, with 11 bases between. The CDR3 has 13 residues. CDR1 SGHRS and CDR2 YFSETQ come from the germline V gene.

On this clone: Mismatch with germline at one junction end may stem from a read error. The CDR3, as DNA: TGTGTCTGGAGTGTATGGAACTCTGGGGCCAACGTCCTGACTTTC. Translating gives CVWSVWNSGANVLTF. This chain uses TRBV30 with TRBJ2-6; D is uncertain. From germline, CDR1 is GTSNPN and CDR2 SVGIG (reference sequence). This CDR3 region has 15 residues.

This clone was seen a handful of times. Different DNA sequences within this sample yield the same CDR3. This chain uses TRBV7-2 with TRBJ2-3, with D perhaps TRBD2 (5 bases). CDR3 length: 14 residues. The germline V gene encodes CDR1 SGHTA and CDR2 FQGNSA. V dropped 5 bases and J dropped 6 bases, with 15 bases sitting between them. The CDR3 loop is CASSAGGGWDTQYF. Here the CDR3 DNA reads TGTGCCAGCAGCGCTGGCGGAGGTTGGGATACGCAGTATTTT.

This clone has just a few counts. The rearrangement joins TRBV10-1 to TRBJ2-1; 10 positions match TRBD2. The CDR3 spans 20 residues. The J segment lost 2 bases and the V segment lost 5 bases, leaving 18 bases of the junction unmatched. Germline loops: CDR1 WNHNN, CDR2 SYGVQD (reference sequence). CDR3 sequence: CASSFPSGGAGGHPYNEQFF. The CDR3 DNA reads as TGCGCCAGCAGTTTCCCCTCGGGTGGAGCGGGAGGGCACCCCTACAATGAGCAGTTCTTC.

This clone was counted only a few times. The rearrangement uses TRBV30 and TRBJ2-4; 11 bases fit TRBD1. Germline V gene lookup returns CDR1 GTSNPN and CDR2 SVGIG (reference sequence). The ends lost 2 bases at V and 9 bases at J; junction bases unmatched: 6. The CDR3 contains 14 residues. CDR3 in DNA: TGTGCCTGGAGTCCGGGACAGGGGGATGTCATTCAGTACTTC. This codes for CAWSPGQGDVIQYF.

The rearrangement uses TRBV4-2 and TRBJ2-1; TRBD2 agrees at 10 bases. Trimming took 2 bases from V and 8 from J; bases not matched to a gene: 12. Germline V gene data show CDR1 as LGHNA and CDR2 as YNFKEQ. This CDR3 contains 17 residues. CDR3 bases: TGTGCCAGCAGCCAAATCGGTGGGGCTAGCGGGAGCTATGAGCAGTTCTTC. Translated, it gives CASSQIGGASGSYEQFF.

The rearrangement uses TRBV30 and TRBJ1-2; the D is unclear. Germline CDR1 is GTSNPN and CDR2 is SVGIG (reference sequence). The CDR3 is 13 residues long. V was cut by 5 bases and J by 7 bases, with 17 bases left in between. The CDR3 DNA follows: TGTGCCTGGTACATGAGGACTTCGCTTGGCTACACCTTC. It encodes CAWYMRTSLGYTF.

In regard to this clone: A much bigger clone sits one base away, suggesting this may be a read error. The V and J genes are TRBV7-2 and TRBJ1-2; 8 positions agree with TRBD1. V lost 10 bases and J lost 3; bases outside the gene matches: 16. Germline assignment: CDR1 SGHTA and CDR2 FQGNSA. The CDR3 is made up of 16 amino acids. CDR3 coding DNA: TGTGCCACCCACCTACTGACAGGGGTCTTGGACTATGGCTACACCTTC. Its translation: CATHLLTGVLDYGYTF.

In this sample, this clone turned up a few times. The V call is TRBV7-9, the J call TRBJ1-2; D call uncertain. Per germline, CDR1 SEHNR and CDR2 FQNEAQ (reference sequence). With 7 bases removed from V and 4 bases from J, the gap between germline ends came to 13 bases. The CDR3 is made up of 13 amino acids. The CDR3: CASTAFGPYGYTF. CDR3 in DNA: TGTGCCAGCACCGCTTTTGGACCCTATGGCTACACCTTC.

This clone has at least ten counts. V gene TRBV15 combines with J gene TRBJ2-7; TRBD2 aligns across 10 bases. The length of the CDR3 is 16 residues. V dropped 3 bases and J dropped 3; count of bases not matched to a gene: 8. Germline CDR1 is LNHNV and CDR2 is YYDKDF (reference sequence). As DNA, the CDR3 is TGTGCCACCAGCAGTCGTGGACTAGCGGAACACTACGAGCAGTACTTC. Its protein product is CATSSRGLAEHYEQYF.

The CDR3 reads CASSLNSGEQFF. The CDR3 DNA is TGTGCCAGCTCCCTAAACTCTGGGGAGCAGTTCTTC. The chain links TRBV18 to TRBJ2-1; D gene unclear. Germline CDR1 is KGHSH and CDR2 is LQKENI. V was cut by 6 bases and J by 10 bases, with 13 bases left in between. CDR3 length: 12 residues.

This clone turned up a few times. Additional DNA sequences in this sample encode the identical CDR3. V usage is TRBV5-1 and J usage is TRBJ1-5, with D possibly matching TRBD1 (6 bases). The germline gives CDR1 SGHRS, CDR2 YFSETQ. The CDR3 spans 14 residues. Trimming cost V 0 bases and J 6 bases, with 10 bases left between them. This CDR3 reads CASSLGQGTQPQHF. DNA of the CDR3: TGCGCCAGCAGCTTGGGGCAGGGGACTCAGCCCCAGCATTTT. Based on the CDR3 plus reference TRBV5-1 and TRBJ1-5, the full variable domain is KAGVTQTPRYLIKTRGQQVTLSCSPISGHRSVSWYQQTPGQGLQFLFEYFSETQRNKGNFPGRFSGRQFSNSRSEMNVSTLELGDSALYLCASSLGQGTQPQHFGDGTRLSIL.